This paragraph reports one T cell receptor beta chain. The sample comes from a study of shared clonotypes between healthy human individuals. Study at large: Each donor contributed plates that comprised three CD4 naive, three CD4 memory, two CD8 naive and one CD8 memory.

Naive CD8 cells comprised CD45RO-negative, CCR7-positively selected cells, excluding terminally differentiated effector memory CD45RA+ cells. This CDR3 is 14 amino acids long. Germline V lookup: CDR1 MGHDK, CDR2 SYGVNS. V lost 3 bases, J lost 4 bases, and 9 bases lay in between. Measured with immunoSEQ multiplex PCR; TCRdb has only the in-frame clones, and not every one. This sample carries about 2 million clones, about 94% of them seen once, and the ten largest clones take roughly 1%. The material sequenced was naive CD8+ T cells sorted from blood. V and J are TRBV25-1 and TRBJ1-4, with D unresolved. The clonotype comes from a man between 18 and 35 years old in good health. The CDR3 region has the DNA TGTGCCAGCAGTGACTTCGGACTTAATGAAAAACTGTTTTTT. This sequence encodes CASSDFGLNEKLFF.